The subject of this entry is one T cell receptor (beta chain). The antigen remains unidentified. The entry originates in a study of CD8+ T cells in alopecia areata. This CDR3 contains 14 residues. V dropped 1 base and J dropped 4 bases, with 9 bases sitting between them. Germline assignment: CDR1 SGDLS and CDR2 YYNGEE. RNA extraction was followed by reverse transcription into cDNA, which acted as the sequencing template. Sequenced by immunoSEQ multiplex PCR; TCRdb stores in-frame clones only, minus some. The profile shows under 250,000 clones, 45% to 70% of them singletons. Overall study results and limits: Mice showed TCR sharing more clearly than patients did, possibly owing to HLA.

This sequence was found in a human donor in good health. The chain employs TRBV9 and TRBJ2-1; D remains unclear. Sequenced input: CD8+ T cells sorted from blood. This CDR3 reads CASSVSPEYNEQFF. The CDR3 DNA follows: TGTGCCAGCAGCGTATCGCCAGAATACAATGAGCAGTTCTTC.